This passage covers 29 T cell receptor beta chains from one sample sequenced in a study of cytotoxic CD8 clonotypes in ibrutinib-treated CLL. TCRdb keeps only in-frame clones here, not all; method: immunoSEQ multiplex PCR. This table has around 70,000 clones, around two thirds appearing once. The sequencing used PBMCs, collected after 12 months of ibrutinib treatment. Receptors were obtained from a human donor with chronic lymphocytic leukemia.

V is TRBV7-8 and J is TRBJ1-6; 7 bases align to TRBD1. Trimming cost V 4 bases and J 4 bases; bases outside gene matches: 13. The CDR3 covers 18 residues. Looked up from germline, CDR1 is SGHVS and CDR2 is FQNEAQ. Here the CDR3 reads CASSSTRQGGSYNSPLHF. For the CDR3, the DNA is TGTGCCAGCAGCTCCACCCGACAGGGTGGGAGTTATAATTCACCCCTCCACTTT.

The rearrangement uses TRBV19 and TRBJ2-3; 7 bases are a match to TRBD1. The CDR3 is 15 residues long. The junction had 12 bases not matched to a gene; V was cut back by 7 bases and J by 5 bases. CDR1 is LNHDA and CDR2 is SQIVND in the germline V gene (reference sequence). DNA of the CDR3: TGTGCCAGTATGGCCCCGGGACAGCAGGGAGATACGCAGTATTTT. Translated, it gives CASMAPGQQGDTQYF.

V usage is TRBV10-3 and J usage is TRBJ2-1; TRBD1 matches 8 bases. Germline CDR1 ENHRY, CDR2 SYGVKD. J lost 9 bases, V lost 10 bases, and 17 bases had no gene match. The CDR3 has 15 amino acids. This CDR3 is CATKSNRGDLAEQFF. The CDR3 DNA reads TGTGCCACTAAAAGTAACAGGGGGGACCTTGCTGAGCAGTTCTTC.

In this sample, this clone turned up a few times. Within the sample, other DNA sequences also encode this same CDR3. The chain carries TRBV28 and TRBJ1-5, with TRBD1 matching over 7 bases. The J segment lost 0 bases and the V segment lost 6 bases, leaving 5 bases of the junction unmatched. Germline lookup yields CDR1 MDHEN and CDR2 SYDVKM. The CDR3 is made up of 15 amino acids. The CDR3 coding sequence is TGTGCCAGCAGACCTGGGACAGATAGCAATCAGCCCCAGCATTTT. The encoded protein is CASRPGTDSNQPQHF.

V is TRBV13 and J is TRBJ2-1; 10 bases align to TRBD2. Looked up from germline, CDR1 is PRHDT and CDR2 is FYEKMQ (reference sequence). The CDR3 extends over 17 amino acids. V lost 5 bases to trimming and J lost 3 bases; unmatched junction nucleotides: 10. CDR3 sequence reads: CASSARTLAGDYNEQFF. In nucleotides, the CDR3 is TGTGCCAGCAGCGCCCGAACCCTAGCGGGGGACTACAATGAGCAGTTCTTC.

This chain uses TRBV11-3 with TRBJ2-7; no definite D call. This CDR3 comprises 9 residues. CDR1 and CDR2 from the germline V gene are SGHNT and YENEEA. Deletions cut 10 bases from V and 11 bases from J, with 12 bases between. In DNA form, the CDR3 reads TGTGCCACCCCGGATCCTAAGTACTTC. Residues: CATPDPKYF.

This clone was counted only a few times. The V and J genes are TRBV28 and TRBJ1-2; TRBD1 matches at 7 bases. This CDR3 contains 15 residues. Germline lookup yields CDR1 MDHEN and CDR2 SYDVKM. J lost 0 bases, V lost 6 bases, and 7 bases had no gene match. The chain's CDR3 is CASRSAGTANYGYTF. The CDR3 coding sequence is TGTGCCAGCAGATCCGCCGGGACAGCTAACTATGGCTACACCTTC.

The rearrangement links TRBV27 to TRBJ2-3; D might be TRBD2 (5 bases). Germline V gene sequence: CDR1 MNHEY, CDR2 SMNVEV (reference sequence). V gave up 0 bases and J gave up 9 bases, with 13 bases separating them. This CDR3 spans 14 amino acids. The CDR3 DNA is TGTGCCAGCAGTTTATCGCGGGCCAAATTCACGCAGTATTTT. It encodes CASSLSRAKFTQYF.

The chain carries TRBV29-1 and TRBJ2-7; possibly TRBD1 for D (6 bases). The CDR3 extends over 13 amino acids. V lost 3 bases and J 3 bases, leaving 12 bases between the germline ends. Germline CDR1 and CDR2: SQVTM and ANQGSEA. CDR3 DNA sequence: TGCAGCGTTGACCCAGGGGCGGGCTACGAGCAGTACTTC. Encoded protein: CSVDPGAGYEQYF.

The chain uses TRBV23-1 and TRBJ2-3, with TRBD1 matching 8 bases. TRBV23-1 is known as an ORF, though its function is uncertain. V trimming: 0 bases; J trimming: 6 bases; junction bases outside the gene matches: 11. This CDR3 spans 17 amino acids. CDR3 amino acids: CASSQSLRQGAWDTQYF. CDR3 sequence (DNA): TGCGCCAGCAGTCAATCACTCCGTCAGGGGGCATGGGATACGCAGTATTTT.

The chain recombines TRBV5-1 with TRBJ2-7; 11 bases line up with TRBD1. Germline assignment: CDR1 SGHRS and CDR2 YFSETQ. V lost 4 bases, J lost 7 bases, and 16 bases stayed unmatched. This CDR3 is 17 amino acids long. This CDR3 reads CASSDAIPGQGVLEQYF. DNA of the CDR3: TGCGCCAGCAGCGACGCGATACCGGGACAGGGGGTATTAGAGCAGTACTTC.

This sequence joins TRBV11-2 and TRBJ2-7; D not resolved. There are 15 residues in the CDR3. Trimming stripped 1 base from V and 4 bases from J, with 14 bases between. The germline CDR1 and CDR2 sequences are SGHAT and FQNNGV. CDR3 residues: CASSLVYQPSYEQYF. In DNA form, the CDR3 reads TGTGCCAGCAGCTTAGTCTACCAACCTTCTTACGAGCAGTACTTC.

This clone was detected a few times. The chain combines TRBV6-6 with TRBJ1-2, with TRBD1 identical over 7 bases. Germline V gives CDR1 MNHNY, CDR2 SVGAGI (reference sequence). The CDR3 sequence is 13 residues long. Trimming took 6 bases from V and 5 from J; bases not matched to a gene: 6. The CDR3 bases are TGTGCCAGCAGAAGGACAGGTCATTATGGCTACACCTTC. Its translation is CASRRTGHYGYTF.

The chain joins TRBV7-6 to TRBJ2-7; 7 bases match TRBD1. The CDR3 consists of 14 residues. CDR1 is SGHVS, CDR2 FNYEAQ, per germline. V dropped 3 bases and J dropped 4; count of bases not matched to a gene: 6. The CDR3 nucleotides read TGTGCCAGCAGCTTTGCTGGGACAGAATACGAGCAGTACTTC. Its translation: CASSFAGTEYEQYF.

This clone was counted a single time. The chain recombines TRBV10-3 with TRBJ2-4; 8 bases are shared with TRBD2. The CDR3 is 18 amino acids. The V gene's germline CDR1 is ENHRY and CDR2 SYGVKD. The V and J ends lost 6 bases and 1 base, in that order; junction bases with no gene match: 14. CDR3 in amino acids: CAIRDPSGGAEAKNIQYF. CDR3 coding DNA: TGTGCCATCAGGGACCCCTCCGGGGGGGCCGAGGCCAAAAACATTCAGTACTTC.

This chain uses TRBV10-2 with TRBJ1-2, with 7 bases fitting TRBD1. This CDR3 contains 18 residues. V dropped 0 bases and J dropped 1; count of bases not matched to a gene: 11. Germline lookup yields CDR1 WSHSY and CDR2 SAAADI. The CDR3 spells CASSESGRGRTINYGYTF. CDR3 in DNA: TGCGCCAGCAGTGAGTCTGGAAGGGGGCGAACGATTAACTATGGCTACACCTTC.

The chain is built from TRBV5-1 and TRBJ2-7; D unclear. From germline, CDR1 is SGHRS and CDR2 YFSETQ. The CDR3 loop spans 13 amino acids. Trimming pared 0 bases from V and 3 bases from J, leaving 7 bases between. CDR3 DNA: TGCGCCAGCAGCTTGGCCAGGAGCTACGAGCAGTACTTC. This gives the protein CASSLARSYEQYF. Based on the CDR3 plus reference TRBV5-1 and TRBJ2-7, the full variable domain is KAGVTQTPRYLIKTRGQQVTLSCSPISGHRSVSWYQQTPGQGLQFLFEYFSETQRNKGNFPGRFSGRQFSNSRSEMNVSTLELGDSALYLCASSLARSYEQYFGPGTRLTVT.

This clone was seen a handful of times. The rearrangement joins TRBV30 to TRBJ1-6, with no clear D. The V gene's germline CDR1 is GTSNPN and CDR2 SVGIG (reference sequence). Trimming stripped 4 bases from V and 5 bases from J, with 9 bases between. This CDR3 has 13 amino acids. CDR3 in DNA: TGTGCCTGGAAAAGGTTGGATAATTCACCCCTCCACTTT. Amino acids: CAWKRLDNSPLHF.

CDR3 DNA sequence: TGTGCCAGCTCTTCGGACAGGGGGGCGCAGTATTTT. It yields the protein CASSSDRGAQYF. The gene calls are TRBV18 and TRBJ2-3, with 10 bases aligning to TRBD1. Germline values: CDR1 KGHSH, CDR2 LQKENI. J gave up 10 bases and V 6 bases, and 4 bases lay outside the gene matches. The CDR3 is made up of 12 amino acids.

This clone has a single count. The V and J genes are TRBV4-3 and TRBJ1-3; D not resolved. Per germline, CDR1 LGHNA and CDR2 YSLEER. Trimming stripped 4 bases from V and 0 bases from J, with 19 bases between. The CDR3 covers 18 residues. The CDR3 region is CASSLTVGHASSGNTIYF. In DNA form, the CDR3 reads TGCGCCAGCAGCCTCACGGTAGGTCACGCAAGCTCTGGAAACACCATATATTTT.

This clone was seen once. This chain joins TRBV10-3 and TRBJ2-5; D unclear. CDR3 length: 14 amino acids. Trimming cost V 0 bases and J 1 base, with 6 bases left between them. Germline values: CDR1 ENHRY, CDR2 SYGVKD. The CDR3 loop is CAISESIAQETQYF. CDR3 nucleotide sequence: TGTGCCATCAGTGAGTCTATCGCCCAAGAGACCCAGTACTTC.

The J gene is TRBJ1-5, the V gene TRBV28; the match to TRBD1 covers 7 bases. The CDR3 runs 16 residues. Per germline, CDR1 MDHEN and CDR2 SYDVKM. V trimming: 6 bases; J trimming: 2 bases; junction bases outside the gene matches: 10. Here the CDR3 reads CASRLTGTLGNQPQHF. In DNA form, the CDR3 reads TGTGCCAGCAGACTGACAGGGACGTTAGGCAATCAGCCCCAGCATTTT.

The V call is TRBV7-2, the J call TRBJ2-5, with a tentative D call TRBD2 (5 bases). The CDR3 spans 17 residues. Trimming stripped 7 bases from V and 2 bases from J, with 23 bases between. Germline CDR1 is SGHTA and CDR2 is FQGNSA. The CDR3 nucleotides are TGTGCCAGCACAGAGCAGATCGGACGGGGAACACAAGAGACCCAGTACTTC. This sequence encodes CASTEQIGRGTQETQYF.

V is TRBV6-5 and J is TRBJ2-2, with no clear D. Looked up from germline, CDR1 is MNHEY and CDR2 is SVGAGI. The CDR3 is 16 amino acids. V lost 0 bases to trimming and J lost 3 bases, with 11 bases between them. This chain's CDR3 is CASSYSIGSDTGELFF. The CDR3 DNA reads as TGTGCCAGCAGTTACTCGATCGGCAGTGACACCGGGGAGCTGTTTTTT.

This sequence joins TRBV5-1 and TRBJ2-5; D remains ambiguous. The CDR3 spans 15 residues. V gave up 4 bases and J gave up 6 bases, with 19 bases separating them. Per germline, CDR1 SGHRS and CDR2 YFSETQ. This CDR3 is CASSLLFGSIQTQYF. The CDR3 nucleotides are TGCGCCAGCAGCCTCCTTTTTGGGTCGATTCAGACCCAGTACTTC.

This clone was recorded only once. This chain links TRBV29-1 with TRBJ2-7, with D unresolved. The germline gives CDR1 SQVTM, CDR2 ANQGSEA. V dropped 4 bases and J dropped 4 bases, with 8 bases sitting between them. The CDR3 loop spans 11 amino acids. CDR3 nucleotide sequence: TGCAGCGTTGGAAGAAAATACGAGCAGTACTTC. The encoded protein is CSVGRKYEQYF.

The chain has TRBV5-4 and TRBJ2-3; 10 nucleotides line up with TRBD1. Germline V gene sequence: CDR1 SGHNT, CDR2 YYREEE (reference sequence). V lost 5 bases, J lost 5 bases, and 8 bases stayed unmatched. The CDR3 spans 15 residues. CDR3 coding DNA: TGTGCCAGCAGTACCGACAGGGGGCTTGAAGATACGCAGTATTTT. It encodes CASSTDRGLEDTQYF.

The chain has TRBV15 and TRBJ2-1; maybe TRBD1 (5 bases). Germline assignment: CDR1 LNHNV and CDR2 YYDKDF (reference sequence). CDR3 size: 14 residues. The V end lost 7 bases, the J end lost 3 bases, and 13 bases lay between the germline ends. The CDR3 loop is CATTVVGDYNEQFF. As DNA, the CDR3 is TGTGCCACCACCGTGGTAGGGGACTACAATGAGCAGTTCTTC.

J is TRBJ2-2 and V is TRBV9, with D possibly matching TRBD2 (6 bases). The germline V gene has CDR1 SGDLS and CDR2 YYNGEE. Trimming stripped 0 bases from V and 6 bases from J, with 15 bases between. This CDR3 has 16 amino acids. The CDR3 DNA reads TGTGCCAGCAGCGTAGAAGGGAGGCTAACCTCCGGGGAGCTGTTTTTT. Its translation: CASSVEGRLTSGELFF. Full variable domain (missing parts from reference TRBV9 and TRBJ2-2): DSGVTQTPKHLITATGQRVTLRCSPRSGDLSVYWYQQSLDQGLQFLIQYYNGEERAKGNILERFSAQQFPDLHSELNLSSLELGDSALYFCASSVEGRLTSGELFFGEGSRLTVL.